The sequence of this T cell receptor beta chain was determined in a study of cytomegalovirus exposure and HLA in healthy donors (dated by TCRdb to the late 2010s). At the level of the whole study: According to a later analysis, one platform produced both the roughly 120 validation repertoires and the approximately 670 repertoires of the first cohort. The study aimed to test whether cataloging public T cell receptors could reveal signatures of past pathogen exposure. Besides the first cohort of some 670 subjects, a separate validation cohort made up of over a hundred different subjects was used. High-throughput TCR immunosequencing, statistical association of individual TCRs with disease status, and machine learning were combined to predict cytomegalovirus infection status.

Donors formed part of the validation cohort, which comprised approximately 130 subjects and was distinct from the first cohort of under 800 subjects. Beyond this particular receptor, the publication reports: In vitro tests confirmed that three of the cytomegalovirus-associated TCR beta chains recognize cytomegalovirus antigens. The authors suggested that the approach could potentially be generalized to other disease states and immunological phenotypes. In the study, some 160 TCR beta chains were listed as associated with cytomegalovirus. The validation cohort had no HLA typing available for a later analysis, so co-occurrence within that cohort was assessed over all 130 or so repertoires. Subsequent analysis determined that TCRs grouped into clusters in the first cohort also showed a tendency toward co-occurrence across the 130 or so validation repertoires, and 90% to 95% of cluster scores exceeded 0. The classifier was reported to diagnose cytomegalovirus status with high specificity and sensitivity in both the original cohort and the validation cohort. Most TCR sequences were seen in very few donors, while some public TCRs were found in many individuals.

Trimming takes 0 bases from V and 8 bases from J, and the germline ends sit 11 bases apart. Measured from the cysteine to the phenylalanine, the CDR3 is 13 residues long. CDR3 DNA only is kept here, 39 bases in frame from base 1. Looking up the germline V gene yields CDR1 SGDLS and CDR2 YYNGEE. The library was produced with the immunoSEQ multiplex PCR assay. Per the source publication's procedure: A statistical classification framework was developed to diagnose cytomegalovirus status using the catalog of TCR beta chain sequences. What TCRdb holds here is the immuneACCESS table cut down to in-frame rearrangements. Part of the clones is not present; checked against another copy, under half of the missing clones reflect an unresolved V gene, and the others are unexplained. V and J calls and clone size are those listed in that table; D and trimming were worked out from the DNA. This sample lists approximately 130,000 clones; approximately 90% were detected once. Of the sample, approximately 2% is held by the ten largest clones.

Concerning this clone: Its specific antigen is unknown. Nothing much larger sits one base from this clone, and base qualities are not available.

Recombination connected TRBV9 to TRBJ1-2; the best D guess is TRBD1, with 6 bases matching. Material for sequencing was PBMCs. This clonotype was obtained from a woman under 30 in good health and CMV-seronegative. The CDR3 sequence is CASSVDWTAGYTF. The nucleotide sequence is TGTGCCAGCAGCGTAGATTGGACAGCAGGCTACACCTTC.